This record looks at one T cell receptor (beta chain) sequence and its context. Its matching antigen is unknown. Some clones are missing from TCRdb's copy, which holds only in-frame ones; the method was immunoSEQ multiplex PCR. The top ten hold approximately 1.7% of the sample, which has some 79,000 clones, roughly 74% seen once. The V gene end was trimmed by 3 bases and the J gene end by 8 bases; junction bases not matched to a gene: 12. The CDR3 has 17 amino acids. The germline V gene encodes CDR1 LGHDT and CDR2 YNNKEL (reference sequence). The sample originates from a study of vaccination effects on CD4 cells after COVID-19. Under the ViraFEST assay, PBMC were stimulated with viral peptide pools so that antigen-specific CD4+ T cells expanded. Sequencing was performed afterwards. Having been cultured for about ten days, the cells underwent CD4+ T cell isolation. On both days 3 and 7, half of the culture medium was replaced with IL-2 medium.

The source of this sequence is a human donor who received a COVID-19 vaccine. Sequencing was performed on CD4+ T cells from PBMCs cultured with HCoV-229E spike peptides, taken before COVID-19 vaccination. V gene TRBV3-1 (or the pseudogene TRBV3-2) combines with J gene TRBJ2-1; TRBD2 agrees at 11 bases. The CDR3 nucleotides are TGTGCCAGCAGCCAGCTAGCGGGGGGATCATCCTCCGATGAGCAGTTCTTC. Its translation is CASSQLAGGSSSDEQFF.